This is a list of T cell receptor beta chains from one sample in a study of blood T cell repertoires in COVID-19. The assay was immunoSEQ multiplex PCR, and TCRdb's table has in-frame clones only and misses some. The sample carries around 160,000 clones, more than 80% recorded once. Source material: peripheral blood. These receptors originate from a man aged 55 to 70 with acute or convalescent COVID-19. Each CDR3 is given with its conserved first and last residue. A D gene is named only where the DNA matches it firmly. Size values are once, few and many counts, or a class for expanded clones, and some rows have none.

v_call	cdr3_length	clone_size	j_call	d_call	cdr3_nt	cdr3_aa
TRBV3-1/TRBV3-2	13	-	TRBJ2-1	-	TGTGCCAGCAGCCGTGGGACAAAAAATGAGCAGTTCTTC	CASSRGTKNEQFF
TRBV6-5	15	-	TRBJ1-3	-	TGTGCCAGCACCCTAATGCGGGCCTCTGGAAACACCATATATTTT	CASTLMRASGNTIYF
TRBV29-1	11	-	TRBJ1-2	TRBD1	TGCAGCGTTGGGGACAGCTATGGCTACACCTTC	CSVGDSYGYTF
TRBV7-2	14	-	TRBJ1-1	-	TGTGCCAGCAGCTTATCCTATGCCCAGGGTGAAGCTTTCTTT	CASSLSYAQGEAFF
TRBV19	14	-	TRBJ1-5	-	TGTGCCAGTAGTATTAGGGGGAGGGAACAGCCCCAGCATTTT	CASSIRGREQPQHF
TRBV12-3/TRBV12-4	13	-	TRBJ1-5	-	TGTGCCAGCAGTCCAGGGGAAAATCAGCCCCAGCATTTT	CASSPGENQPQHF
TRBV9	15	-	TRBJ1-1	-	TGTGCCAGCAGCGTTACACAGGGTGGAGCGGCAGAAGCTTTCTTT	CASSVTQGGAAEAFF
TRBV6-5	11	-	TRBJ1-3	-	TGTGCCAGCAGCCTAGGCCTGGTCATATATTTT	CASSLGLVIYF
TRBV5-6	15	once	TRBJ1-5	-	TGTGCCAGCAGCTCGGGGTGGCGGAGCAATCAGCCCCAGCATTTT	CASSSGWRSNQPQHF
TRBV7-9	16	-	TRBJ2-5	TRBD2	TGTGCCAGCAGCTTATCTAGCGGGGGCCCTAAAGAGACCCAGTACTTC	CASSLSSGGPKETQYF